These 21 T cell receptor beta chains share one sample of origin, sequenced in a study of vaccination effects on CD4 cells after COVID-19. With the ViraFEST assay, the study expanded antigen-specific CD4+ T cells using viral peptide pools, then sequenced them. The culture ran for approximately 11 days before CD4+ T cells were isolated. Two doses of either BNT162b2 or mRNA-1273 were given to each participant. These receptors have no known antigen. Only in-frame clones appear in the TCRdb table, and some are missing; sequencing was by immunoSEQ multiplex PCR. The sample shows fewer than 15,000 clones, 65% to 75% of them seen only once. The sequencing here drew on CD4+ T cells from PBMCs cultured with HCoV-NL63 spike peptides, taken after COVID-19 vaccination. The receptors derive from a human donor who received a COVID-19 vaccine.

This chain links TRBV7-2 with TRBJ1-4; TRBD1 aligns across 8 bases. Germline CDR1 and CDR2: SGHTA and FQGNSA. The CDR3 totals 17 residues. With 4 bases clipped from V and 2 bases from J, the junction kept 9 bases outside the gene matches. This chain's CDR3 is CASSYYRGRMTNEKLFF. CDR3 in DNA: TGTGCCAGCAGCTATTACAGGGGGAGGATGACTAATGAAAAACTGTTTTTT.

The chain uses TRBV5-1 and TRBJ2-7, with D unresolved. V shed 0 bases and J shed 0 bases, with 7 bases lying between them. This CDR3 is 14 amino acids long. CDR1 and CDR2 from the germline V gene are SGHRS and YFSETQ. CDR3 protein: CASSLDRSSYEQYF. The CDR3 nucleotides are TGCGCCAGCAGCTTGGATCGGAGCTCCTACGAGCAGTACTTC.

The gene calls are TRBV6-2 or TRBV6-3 and TRBJ1-1; D unclear. CDR1 and CDR2 from the germline V gene are MNHEY and SVGEGT. The V and J ends lost 2 bases and 5 bases respectively, with 3 bases between them. This CDR3 spans 11 amino acids. CDR3 residues: CASSYLTEAFF. The CDR3 coding sequence is TGTGCCAGCAGTTACCTGACTGAAGCTTTCTTT.

The gene calls are TRBV18 and TRBJ2-7; the D is unclear. Germline lookup yields CDR1 KGHSH and CDR2 LQKENI. This CDR3 region has 12 residues. V was pared by 3 bases and J by 4 bases, with 7 bases between. The CDR3 DNA sequence: TGTGCCAGCTCACCTGGTTCTTACGAGCAGTACTTC. Amino acid sequence: CASSPGSYEQYF.

The chain joins TRBV7-2 to TRBJ1-5, with TRBD1 as a possible D gene (6 bases). This CDR3 contains 15 residues. The V gene's germline CDR1 is SGHTA and CDR2 FQGNSA. Between the trimmed V and J ends, which lost 1 base and 7 bases, there was a span of 14 bases. CDR3 nucleotide sequence: TGTGCCAGCAGCTTAGAGGCCCAGGGGTGGCAGCCCCAGCATTTT. This encodes CASSLEAQGWQPQHF.

Judged by abundance, this clone is large. The J gene is TRBJ1-1, the V gene TRBV21-1; the D segment call TRBD1 is taken from the table without a DNA check. TRBV21-1 is a documented pseudogene. This CDR3 region has 14 residues. The CDR3 here is CASSKNRQITEAFF. The CDR3 DNA reads TGTGCCAGCAGCAAAAATAGACAGATCACTGAAGCTTTCTTT.

J is TRBJ2-7 and V is TRBV7-2; the match to TRBD2 covers 11 bases. The CDR3 has 17 residues. The V gene's germline CDR1 is SGHTA and CDR2 FQGNSA. V dropped 1 base and J dropped 7; count of bases not matched to a gene: 12. The CDR3 spells CASSLEGSGGAPDEQYF. The CDR3 DNA reads TGTGCCAGCAGCTTAGAGGGTAGCGGGGGGGCCCCAGATGAGCAGTACTTC.

V is TRBV19 and J is TRBJ2-7; tentatively, D is TRBD2 (5 bases). Trimming shortened V by 9 bases and J by 2 bases, and 14 bases separated the two germline ends. Germline V gene lookup returns CDR1 LNHDA and CDR2 SQIVND (reference sequence). The CDR3 sequence is 13 residues long. The CDR3 is CASRRTGTYEQYF. DNA for the CDR3: TGTGCCAGCCGGAGGACGGGGACCTACGAGCAGTACTTC.

This chain joins TRBV18 and TRBJ1-1, with a possible D match to TRBD1 (5 bases). Trimming stripped 6 bases from V and 0 bases from J, with 11 bases between. The CDR3 is 14 residues long. Germline CDR1 reads KGHSH; CDR2 reads LQKENI. The CDR3 region has the DNA TGTGCCAGCTCCTCGGGGCAGATGAACACTGAAGCTTTCTTT. Its protein product is CASSSGQMNTEAFF.

This chain connects TRBV7-2 to TRBJ1-1; a weak D match, TRBD1 (5 bases). CDR1 is SGHTA and CDR2 is FQGNSA in the germline V gene. This CDR3 is built from 14 residues. V was clipped by 3 bases and J by 3 bases, with 11 bases between them. The CDR3 coding sequence is TGTGCCAGCAGCTTTGAGACAGCCTACACTGAAGCTTTCTTT. This gives the protein CASSFETAYTEAFF.

V and J are TRBV4-3 and TRBJ2-2, with D unresolved. Trimming stripped 0 bases from V and 5 bases from J, with 13 bases between. Germline V lookup: CDR1 LGHNA, CDR2 YSLEER. CDR3 size: 16 residues. Here the CDR3 DNA reads TGCGCCAGCAGCCAAGAGAGCCTGCCCGGGACCGGGGAGCTGTTTTTT. It yields the protein CASSQESLPGTGELFF.

In this sample, this clone turned up a few times. The rearrangement links TRBV5-4 to TRBJ1-6; D call uncertain. V was shortened by 2 bases and J by 8 bases, with 5 bases between the two germline ends. The V gene's germline CDR1 is SGHNT and CDR2 YYREEE (reference sequence). The CDR3 totals 12 residues. The CDR3 DNA is TGTGCCAGCAGCTTCAGTGATTCACCCCTCCACTTT. Amino acid sequence: CASSFSDSPLHF.

This clone was counted a few times. This sequence joins TRBV7-9 and TRBJ1-2, with a tentative D call TRBD1 (6 bases). CDR3 size: 14 residues. Trimming left V 4 bases short and J 3 bases short, with 12 bases between. Germline lookup yields CDR1 SEHNR and CDR2 FQNEAQ (reference sequence). The CDR3 is CASSWGTIDYGYTF. The CDR3 DNA sequence: TGTGCCAGCAGCTGGGGGACAATTGACTATGGCTACACCTTC.

The rearrangement joins TRBV11-2 to TRBJ1-3; D is uncertain. The V end was cut by 4 bases, the J end by 0 bases, with 4 bases between. Germline CDR1 SGHAT, CDR2 FQNNGV. The CDR3 is made up of 13 amino acids. The CDR3: CASSYSSGNTIYF. DNA for the CDR3: TGTGCCAGCAGCTATTCCTCTGGAAACACCATATATTTT.

The chain couples TRBV11-2 to TRBJ2-2; possibly TRBD2 for D (6 bases). Germline V gene data show CDR1 as SGHAT and CDR2 as FQNNGV. V was pared by 2 bases and J by 7 bases, with 17 bases between. This CDR3 region has 16 residues. The DNA for the CDR3 is TGTGCCAGCAGCTTAAACCCCGGGGGTGGGAGCGGGGAGCTGTTTTTT. Translation: CASSLNPGGGSGELFF.

A few counts support this clone. The V and J genes are TRBV6-6 and TRBJ1-1; D is perhaps TRBD1 (5 bases). The V and J ends lost 7 bases and 12 bases respectively, with 18 bases between them. The CDR3 contains 12 residues. Per germline, CDR1 MNHNY and CDR2 SVGAGI (reference sequence). CDR3 sequence (DNA): TGTGCCAGCACCACGGGACGGATTCGGTCTTTCTTT. Encoded protein: CASTTGRIRSFF.

The chain is built from TRBV10-1 and TRBJ2-2; tentative D call: TRBD2 (6 bases). Germline V lookup: CDR1 WNHNN, CDR2 SYGVQD (reference sequence). The CDR3 runs 14 residues. The V gene lost 8 bases and the J gene lost 6 bases, with 16 bases spanning the gap. CDR3 region: CASLTSTFPGELFF. CDR3 nucleotides: TGCGCCAGCCTCACTAGCACATTCCCCGGGGAGCTGTTTTTT.

V gene TRBV27 combines with J gene TRBJ1-6; D is uncertain. CDR3 length: 18 residues. V gave up 0 bases and J gave up 0 bases, with 12 bases separating them. Germline CDR1 MNHEY, CDR2 SMNVEV (reference sequence). Here the CDR3 DNA reads TGTGCCAGCAGTTTATCGTACACCTCTCACTCCTATAATTCACCCCTCCACTTT. It encodes CASSLSYTSHSYNSPLHF.

The CDR3: CASSATGRSGYTF. In DNA, the CDR3 is TGTGCCAGCAGCGCGACAGGGCGGAGTGGCTACACCTTC. J is TRBJ1-2 and V is TRBV6-5; 7 nucleotides line up with TRBD1. The CDR3 extends over 13 amino acids. V lost 6 bases and J lost 7; bases outside the gene matches: 8. Germline V gives CDR1 MNHEY, CDR2 SVGAGI.

The rearrangement uses TRBV7-9 and TRBJ1-2; D remains unclear. The CDR3 runs 14 residues. The V end was cut by 5 bases, the J end by 6 bases, with 16 bases between. Germline CDR1 SEHNR, CDR2 FQNEAQ (reference sequence). CDR3 nucleotide sequence: TGTGCCAGCAGCCTCACCAATTGGTTTCATGGCTACACCTTC. Protein: CASSLTNWFHGYTF. Together with reference TRBV7-9 and TRBJ1-2, the CDR3 gives the full variable domain: DTGVSQNPRHKITKRGQNVTFRCDPISEHNRLYWYRQTLGQGPEFLTYFQNEAQLEKSRLLSDRFSAERPKGSFSTLEIQRTEQGDSAMYLCASSLTNWFHGYTFGSGTRLTVV.

This clone was counted once. The chain combines TRBV6-5 with TRBJ2-5; D gene uncertain. V dropped 7 bases and J dropped 2 bases, with 11 bases sitting between them. The germline gives CDR1 MNHEY, CDR2 SVGAGI. This CDR3 contains 13 residues. The CDR3 sequence: CASNRALQETQYF. Here the CDR3 DNA reads TGTGCCAGCAATAGAGCGTTACAAGAGACCCAGTACTTC.